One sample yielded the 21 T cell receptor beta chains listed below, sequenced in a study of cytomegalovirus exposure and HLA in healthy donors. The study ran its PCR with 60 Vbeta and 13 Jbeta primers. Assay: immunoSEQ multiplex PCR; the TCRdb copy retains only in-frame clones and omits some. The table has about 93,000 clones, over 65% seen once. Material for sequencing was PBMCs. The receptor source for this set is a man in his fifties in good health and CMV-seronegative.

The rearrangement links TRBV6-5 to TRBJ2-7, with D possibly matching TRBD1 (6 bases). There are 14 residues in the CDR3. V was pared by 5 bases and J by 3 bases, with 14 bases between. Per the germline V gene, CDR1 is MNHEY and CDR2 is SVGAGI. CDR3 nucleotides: TGTGCCAGCAGTAAACAGGGATTCGTCTACGAGCAGTACTTC. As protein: CASSKQGFVYEQYF.

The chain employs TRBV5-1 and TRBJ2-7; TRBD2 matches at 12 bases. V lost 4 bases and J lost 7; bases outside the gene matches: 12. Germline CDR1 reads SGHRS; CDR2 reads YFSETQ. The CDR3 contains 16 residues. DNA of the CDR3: TGCGCCAGCAGCCAGGCCCTTGGACTAGCGGGGTATGAGCAGTACTTC. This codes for CASSQALGLAGYEQYF.

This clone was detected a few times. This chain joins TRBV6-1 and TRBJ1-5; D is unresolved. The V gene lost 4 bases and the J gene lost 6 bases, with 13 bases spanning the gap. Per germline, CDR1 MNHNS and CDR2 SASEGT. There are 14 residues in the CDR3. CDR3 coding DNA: TGTGCCAGCAGTGTTAGCCCAGAACCTCAGCCCCAGCATTTT. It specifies CASSVSPEPQPQHF.

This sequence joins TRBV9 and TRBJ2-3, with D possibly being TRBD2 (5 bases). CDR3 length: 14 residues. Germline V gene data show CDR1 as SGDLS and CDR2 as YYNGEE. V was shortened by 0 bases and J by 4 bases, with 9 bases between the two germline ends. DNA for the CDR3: TGTGCCAGCAGCGTAGTGGGGAGAGCAGATACGCAGTATTTT. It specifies CASSVVGRADTQYF.

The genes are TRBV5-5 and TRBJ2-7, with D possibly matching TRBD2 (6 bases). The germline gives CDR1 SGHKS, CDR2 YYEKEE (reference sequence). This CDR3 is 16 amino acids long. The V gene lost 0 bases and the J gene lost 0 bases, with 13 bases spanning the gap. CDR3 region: CASSLEPATSSYEQYF. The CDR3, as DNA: TGTGCCAGCAGCTTGGAGCCAGCGACTAGCTCCTACGAGCAGTACTTC.

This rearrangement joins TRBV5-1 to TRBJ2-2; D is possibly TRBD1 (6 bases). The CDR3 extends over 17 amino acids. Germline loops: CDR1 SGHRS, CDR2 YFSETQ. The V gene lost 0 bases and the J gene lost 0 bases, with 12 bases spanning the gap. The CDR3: CASSLVGQFANTGELFF. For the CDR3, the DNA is TGCGCCAGCAGCTTGGTCGGACAGTTCGCGAACACCGGGGAGCTGTTTTTT.

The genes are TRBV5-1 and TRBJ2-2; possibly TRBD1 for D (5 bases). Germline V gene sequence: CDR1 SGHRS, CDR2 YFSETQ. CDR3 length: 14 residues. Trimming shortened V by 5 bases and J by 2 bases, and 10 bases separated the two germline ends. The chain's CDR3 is CASRSGLNTGELFF. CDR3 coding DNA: TGCGCCAGCAGGTCAGGGTTAAACACCGGGGAGCTGTTTTTT. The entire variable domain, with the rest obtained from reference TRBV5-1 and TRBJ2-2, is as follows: KAGVTQTPRYLIKTRGQQVTLSCSPISGHRSVSWYQQTPGQGLQFLFEYFSETQRNKGNFPGRFSGRQFSNSRSEMNVSTLELGDSALYLCASRSGLNTGELFFGEGSRLTVL.

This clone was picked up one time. Here the CDR3 reads CASSPPLAPSTDTQYF. The CDR3 DNA reads as TGCGCCAGCAGCCCACCTCTAGCGCCCAGCACAGATACGCAGTATTTT. The gene calls are TRBV5-1 and TRBJ2-3, with D possibly matching TRBD2 (6 bases). Germline V gene data show CDR1 as SGHRS and CDR2 as YFSETQ. V was pared by 4 bases and J by 0 bases, with 15 bases between. The CDR3 has 16 amino acids.

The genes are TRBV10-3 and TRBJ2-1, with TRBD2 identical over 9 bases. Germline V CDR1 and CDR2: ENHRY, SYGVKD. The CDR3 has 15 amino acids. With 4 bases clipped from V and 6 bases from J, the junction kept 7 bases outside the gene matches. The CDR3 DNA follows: TGTGCCATCAGTGTAAGCGGGAGGTCTCCCAATGAGCAGTTCTTC. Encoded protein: CAISVSGRSPNEQFF.

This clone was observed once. The CDR3, as DNA: TGCGCCAGCAGCCAAGGGTCGGGCGGGAGGGGTTCCGGGGAGCTGTTTTTT. Encoded protein: CASSQGSGGRGSGELFF. V is TRBV4-1 and J is TRBJ2-2; 9 nucleotides align to TRBD2. This CDR3 region has 17 residues. CDR1 is MGHRA and CDR2 is YSYEKL in the germline V gene. The trim removed 1 base at V and 6 bases at J, leaving 9 bases unmatched.

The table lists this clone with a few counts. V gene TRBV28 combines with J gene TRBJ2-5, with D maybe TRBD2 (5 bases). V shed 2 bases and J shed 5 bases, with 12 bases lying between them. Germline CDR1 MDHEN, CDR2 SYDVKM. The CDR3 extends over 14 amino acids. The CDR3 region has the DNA TGTGCCAGCAGTTTAAGCCGGGAAGGTGAGACCCAGTACTTC. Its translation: CASSLSREGETQYF.

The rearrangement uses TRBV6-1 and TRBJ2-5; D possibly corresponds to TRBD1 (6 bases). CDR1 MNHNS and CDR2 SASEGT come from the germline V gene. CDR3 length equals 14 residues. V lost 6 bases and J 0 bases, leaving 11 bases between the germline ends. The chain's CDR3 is CASSGTQYQETQYF. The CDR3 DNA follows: TGTGCCAGCAGCGGGACACAGTACCAAGAGACCCAGTACTTC.

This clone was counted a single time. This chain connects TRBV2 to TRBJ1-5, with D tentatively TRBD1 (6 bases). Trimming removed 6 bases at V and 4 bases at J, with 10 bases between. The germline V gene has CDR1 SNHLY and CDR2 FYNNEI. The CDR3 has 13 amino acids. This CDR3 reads CASSLGQNQPQHF. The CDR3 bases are TGTGCCAGCAGCCTAGGACAGAATCAGCCCCAGCATTTT.

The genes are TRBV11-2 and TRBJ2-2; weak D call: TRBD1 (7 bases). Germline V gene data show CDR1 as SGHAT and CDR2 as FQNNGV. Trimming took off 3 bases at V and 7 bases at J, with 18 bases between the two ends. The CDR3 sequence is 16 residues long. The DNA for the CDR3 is TGTGCCAGCAGCTTTTCAGCAGGGGGGCGGAACGGGGAGCTGTTTTTT. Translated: CASSFSAGGRNGELFF.

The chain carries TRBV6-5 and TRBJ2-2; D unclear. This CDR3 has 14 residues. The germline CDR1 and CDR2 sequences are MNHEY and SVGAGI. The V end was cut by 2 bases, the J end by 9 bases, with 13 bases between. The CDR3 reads CASSYGPSYRELFF. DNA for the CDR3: TGTGCCAGCAGTTACGGGCCCTCATACCGGGAGCTGTTTTTT.

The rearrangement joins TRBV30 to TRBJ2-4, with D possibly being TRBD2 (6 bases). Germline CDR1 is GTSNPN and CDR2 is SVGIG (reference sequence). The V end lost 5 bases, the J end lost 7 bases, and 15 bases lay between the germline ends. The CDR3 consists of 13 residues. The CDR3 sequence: CAWDIGSRNIQYF. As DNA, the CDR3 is TGTGCCTGGGACATCGGGAGTAGGAACATTCAGTACTTC.

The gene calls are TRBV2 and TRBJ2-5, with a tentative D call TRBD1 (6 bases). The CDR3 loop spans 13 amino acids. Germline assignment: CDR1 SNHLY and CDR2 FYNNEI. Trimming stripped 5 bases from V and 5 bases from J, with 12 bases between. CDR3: CASSLTGGETQYF. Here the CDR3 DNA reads TGTGCCAGCAGTCTGACAGGAGGTGAGACCCAGTACTTC.

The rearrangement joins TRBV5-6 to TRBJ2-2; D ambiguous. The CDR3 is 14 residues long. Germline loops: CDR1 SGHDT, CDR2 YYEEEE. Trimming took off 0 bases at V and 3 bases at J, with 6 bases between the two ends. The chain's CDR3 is CASSLAGHTGELFF. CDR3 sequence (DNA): TGTGCCAGCAGCTTGGCGGGTCACACCGGGGAGCTGTTTTTT.

Here the CDR3 reads CASSLLAASTDTQYF. In DNA form, the CDR3 reads TGTGCCAGCAGCTTACTAGCGGCTAGCACAGATACGCAGTATTTT. V gene TRBV7-9 combines with J gene TRBJ2-3; 7 bases agree with TRBD2. The CDR3 extends over 15 amino acids. The V segment lost 2 bases and the J segment 0 bases; nucleotides outside the gene matches: 2. Germline values: CDR1 SEHNR, CDR2 FQNEAQ (reference sequence).

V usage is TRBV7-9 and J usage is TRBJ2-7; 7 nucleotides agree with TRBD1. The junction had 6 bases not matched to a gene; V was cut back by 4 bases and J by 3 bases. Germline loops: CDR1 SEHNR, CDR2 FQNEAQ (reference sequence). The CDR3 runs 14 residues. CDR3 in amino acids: CASSSRGPIYEQYF. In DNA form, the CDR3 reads TGTGCCAGCAGCTCTAGGGGGCCAATCTACGAGCAGTACTTC.

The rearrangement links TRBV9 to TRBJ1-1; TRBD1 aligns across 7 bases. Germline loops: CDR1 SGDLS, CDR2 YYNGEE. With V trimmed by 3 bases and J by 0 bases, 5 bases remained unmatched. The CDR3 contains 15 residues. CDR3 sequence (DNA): TGTGCCAGCAGCGCGGGACAGTCCATGAACACTGAAGCTTTCTTT. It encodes CASSAGQSMNTEAFF.